These 23 T cell receptor beta chains originate from one sample sequenced in a study of shared clonotypes between healthy human individuals. Sequencing was performed with immunoSEQ multiplex PCR; in TCRdb, only in-frame clones are kept and a portion is missing. In the table there are hundreds of thousands of clones, 90% to 96% of which are singletons. What was sequenced was naive CD4+ T cells sorted from blood. Described subset: CD45RA+ positively selected. The receptors derive from a woman in her twenties or thirties in good health.

The chain's CDR3 is CASSVVGQGGEQYF. CDR3 DNA sequence: TGTGCCAGCAGCGTAGTAGGACAGGGAGGCGAGCAGTACTTC. V and J are TRBV9 and TRBJ2-7, with 8 bases aligning to TRBD1. Losses at the gene ends were 0 bases for V and 6 bases for J; bases not matched to a gene: 5. Germline loops: CDR1 SGDLS, CDR2 YYNGEE. CDR3 size: 14 residues.

V is TRBV7-9 and J is TRBJ2-2, with 7 bases identical to TRBD2. The CDR3 covers 19 residues. CDR1 is SEHNR, CDR2 FQNEAQ, per germline (reference sequence). V lost 4 bases and J lost 4; bases outside the gene matches: 18. CDR3 in amino acids: CASSSRETSQEMGTGELFF. In DNA form, the CDR3 reads TGTGCCAGCAGCTCGAGGGAGACTAGCCAGGAGATGGGCACCGGGGAGCTGTTTTTT.

This chain links TRBV5-1 with TRBJ2-2, with 7 nucleotides matching TRBD1. The V gene's germline CDR1 is SGHRS and CDR2 YFSETQ. The V gene end was trimmed by 0 bases and the J gene end by 3 bases; junction bases not matched to a gene: 2. The CDR3 extends over 15 amino acids. The CDR3: CASSLVDRDTGELFF. The CDR3 DNA follows: TGCGCCAGCAGCTTGGTTGACAGGGACACCGGGGAGCTGTTTTTT.

The chain uses TRBV28 and TRBJ2-5, with D unclear. The CDR3 is 15 amino acids. V was cut by 6 bases and J by 1 base, with 15 bases left in between. Germline CDR1 reads MDHEN; CDR2 reads SYDVKM. CDR3 DNA: TGTGCCAGCAGCCCCTCCCGAGGCGTCCAAGAGACCCAGTACTTC. Protein sequence: CASSPSRGVQETQYF. Variable domain in full (rest from reference TRBV28 and TRBJ2-5): DVKVTQSSRYLVKRTGEKVFLECVQDMDHENMFWYRQDPGLGLRLIYFSYDVKMKEKGDIPEGYSVSREKKERFSLILESASTNQTSMYLCASSPSRGVQETQYFGPGTRLLVL.

The V gene is TRBV28, the J gene TRBJ1-4; D call uncertain. Trimming stripped 3 bases from V and 4 bases from J, with 9 bases between. Germline CDR1 and CDR2: MDHEN and SYDVKM. The CDR3 contains 14 residues. The CDR3 sequence is CASSLSQYNEKLFF. CDR3 DNA: TGTGCCAGCAGTTTGAGTCAGTATAATGAAAAACTGTTTTTT.

The chain links TRBV11-2 to TRBJ1-1; TRBD1 is a possible D gene (5 bases). CDR1 is SGHAT, CDR2 FQNNGV, per germline. The CDR3 covers 15 residues. Trimming removed 2 bases at V and 3 bases at J, with 13 bases between. CDR3 sequence (DNA): TGTGCCAGCAGCTTAAGTACCGGGGGAGACACTGAAGCTTTCTTT. It codes for CASSLSTGGDTEAFF.

The genes are TRBV7-2 and TRBJ1-1; 7 bases map to TRBD1. V lost 6 bases to trimming and J lost 7 bases; unmatched junction nucleotides: 8. The CDR3 length is 13 residues. The germline gives CDR1 SGHTA, CDR2 FQGNSA. CDR3 bases: TGTGCCAGCAGGGGACAGCCAGGGAATGAAGCTTTCTTT. This sequence encodes CASRGQPGNEAFF.

The chain uses TRBV29-1 and TRBJ1-2, with D possibly being TRBD1 (5 bases). This CDR3 spans 13 amino acids. Germline-derived CDR1 and CDR2 are SQVTM and ANQGSEA. V was trimmed by 0 bases and J by 7 bases, leaving 12 bases between them. The DNA for the CDR3 is TGCAGCGTTGAAGAGCGCAGGGTGGGTGGCTACACCTTC. Its protein product is CSVEERRVGGYTF.

This clone has a single count. The J gene is TRBJ2-2, the V gene TRBV2; 11 bases agree with TRBD2. CDR1 and CDR2 from the germline V gene are SNHLY and FYNNEI. The ends lost 9 bases at V and 2 bases at J; junction bases unmatched: 2. This CDR3 is built from 14 residues. In DNA form, the CDR3 reads TGTGCCAGAGGGACTAGCGGCAACACCGGGGAGCTGTTTTTT. It yields the protein CARGTSGNTGELFF.

V and J are TRBV19 and TRBJ1-5; D is unclear. This CDR3 has 14 residues. The ends were cut back, 5 bases at V and 0 bases at J, with 8 bases in the middle. Germline assignment: CDR1 LNHDA and CDR2 SQIVND (reference sequence). For the CDR3, the DNA is TGTGCCAGTAGTCTACAGTATAGCAATCAGCCCCAGCATTTT. It is translated as CASSLQYSNQPQHF.

The rearrangement links TRBV9 to TRBJ2-7, with 8 bases identical to TRBD1. With 0 bases clipped from V and 4 bases from J, the junction kept 3 bases outside the gene matches. The CDR3 covers 14 residues. Germline CDR1 reads SGDLS; CDR2 reads YYNGEE. DNA for the CDR3: TGTGCCAGCAGCGTAGGACAGGGGAGGTACGAGCAGTACTTC. Protein: CASSVGQGRYEQYF.

This clone was detected only a few times. The same CDR3 can be traced to other DNA sequences in this sample. This chain connects TRBV19 to TRBJ1-5, with D possibly matching TRBD1 (5 bases). The CDR3 has 12 residues. V was cut by 5 bases and J by 7 bases, with 9 bases left in between. Germline loops: CDR1 LNHDA, CDR2 SQIVND (reference sequence). The CDR3 coding sequence is TGTGCCAGTAGTCCTAGGGGACAGCCCCAGCATTTT. This gives the protein CASSPRGQPQHF.

The chain recombines TRBV5-1 with TRBJ2-1; D might be TRBD1 (5 bases). Germline V gives CDR1 SGHRS, CDR2 YFSETQ. The CDR3 has 17 residues. Trimming took off 0 bases at V and 2 bases at J, with 15 bases between the two ends. CDR3 region: CASSLEEGQSPYNEQFF. For the CDR3, the DNA is TGCGCCAGCAGCTTGGAGGAAGGACAATCTCCCTACAATGAGCAGTTCTTC.

J is TRBJ2-6 and V is TRBV7-8; D unresolved. The V end was cut by 5 bases, the J end by 0 bases, with 29 bases between. Germline V gene lookup returns CDR1 SGHVS and CDR2 FQNEAQ. The CDR3 spans 22 residues. CDR3 sequence: CASSTRFPFSLRSSSGANVLTF. The CDR3 region has the DNA TGTGCCAGCAGCACACGATTCCCCTTCTCACTACGTTCCAGCTCTGGGGCCAACGTCCTGACTTTC.

The chain uses TRBV28 and TRBJ1-2, with 7 bases identical to TRBD1. CDR1 MDHEN and CDR2 SYDVKM come from the germline V gene. This CDR3 contains 14 residues. J lost 4 bases, V lost 4 bases, and 6 bases had no gene match. The CDR3 protein is CASSSGQASYGYTF. The CDR3 DNA reads TGTGCCAGCAGTTCCGGACAGGCATCCTATGGCTACACCTTC.

V usage is TRBV28 and J usage is TRBJ2-7; tentatively, D is TRBD2 (6 bases). Germline assignment: CDR1 MDHEN and CDR2 SYDVKM. V was shortened by 8 bases and J by 3 bases, with 14 bases between the two germline ends. The CDR3 consists of 13 residues. The CDR3 DNA reads TGTGCCAGCGGGAGCGGGCAAAACTACGAGCAGTACTTC. As protein: CASGSGQNYEQYF.

Note on this clone: The same CDR3 can be traced to other DNA sequences in this sample. V gene TRBV11-3 combines with J gene TRBJ2-5; 8 nucleotides agree with TRBD2. The CDR3 is made up of 17 amino acids. CDR1 is SGHNT and CDR2 is YENEEA in the germline V gene. The J segment lost 5 bases and the V segment lost 5 bases, leaving 16 bases of the junction unmatched. CDR3 nucleotides: TGTGCCAGCAGCCTGGGATTAGGACTAGCTGGGCAGGAGACCCAGTACTTC. It codes for CASSLGLGLAGQETQYF.

This rearrangement joins TRBV5-1 to TRBJ1-4; no clear D. Trimming stripped 4 bases from V and 3 bases from J, with 10 bases between. The CDR3 consists of 14 residues. Germline V gene data show CDR1 as SGHRS and CDR2 as YFSETQ. For the CDR3, the DNA is TGCGCCAGCAGCGCAGACAACGCTAATGAAAAACTGTTTTTT. Amino acids: CASSADNANEKLFF.

The rearrangement uses TRBV27 and TRBJ2-7, with TRBD1 matching 9 bases. The CDR3 is 14 amino acids. Trimming cost V 5 bases and J 6 bases; bases outside gene matches: 8. Germline CDR1 is MNHEY and CDR2 is SMNVEV (reference sequence). The CDR3 region is CASSTGTGLTEQYF. CDR3 DNA: TGTGCCAGCAGTACCGGGACAGGGCTTACCGAGCAGTACTTC.

This chain uses TRBV19 with TRBJ2-1, with D possibly TRBD1 on 6 matching bases. Trimming removed 4 bases at V and 8 bases at J, with 12 bases between. This CDR3 has 13 amino acids. CDR1 LNHDA and CDR2 SQIVND come from the germline V gene (reference sequence). CDR3: CASSTLGGHEQFF. The CDR3 bases are TGTGCCAGTAGTACTTTAGGGGGACATGAGCAGTTCTTC.

This clone showed up just once. The rearrangement uses TRBV5-1 and TRBJ1-3, with 7 bases that match TRBD1. CDR1 is SGHRS and CDR2 is YFSETQ in the germline V gene. The CDR3 contains 14 residues. Losses at the gene ends were 4 bases for V and 6 bases for J; bases not matched to a gene: 7. CDR3 protein: CASSHGQVLNTIYF. Here the CDR3 DNA reads TGCGCCAGCAGCCACGGACAGGTGCTAAACACCATATATTTT.

CDR3 amino acids: CASSRGDRGRGGEAFF. As DNA, the CDR3 is TGTGCCAGCAGCCGTGGAGACAGGGGCCGGGGCGGGGAAGCTTTCTTT. The rearrangement uses TRBV5-6 and TRBJ1-1; 8 bases are a match to TRBD1. There are 16 residues in the CDR3. Germline V gene sequence: CDR1 SGHDT, CDR2 YYEEEE. Losses at the gene ends were 4 bases for V and 8 bases for J; bases not matched to a gene: 16.

DNA for the CDR3: TGCGCCAGCAGCTTAGGACAGGGTAGCTCTGGAAACACCATATATTTT. Amino acid sequence: CASSLGQGSSGNTIYF. The chain has TRBV5-1 and TRBJ1-3; 8 bases map to TRBD1. CDR1 is SGHRS and CDR2 is YFSETQ in the germline V gene. J gave up 0 bases and V 2 bases, and 4 bases lay outside the gene matches. The CDR3 sequence is 16 residues long.